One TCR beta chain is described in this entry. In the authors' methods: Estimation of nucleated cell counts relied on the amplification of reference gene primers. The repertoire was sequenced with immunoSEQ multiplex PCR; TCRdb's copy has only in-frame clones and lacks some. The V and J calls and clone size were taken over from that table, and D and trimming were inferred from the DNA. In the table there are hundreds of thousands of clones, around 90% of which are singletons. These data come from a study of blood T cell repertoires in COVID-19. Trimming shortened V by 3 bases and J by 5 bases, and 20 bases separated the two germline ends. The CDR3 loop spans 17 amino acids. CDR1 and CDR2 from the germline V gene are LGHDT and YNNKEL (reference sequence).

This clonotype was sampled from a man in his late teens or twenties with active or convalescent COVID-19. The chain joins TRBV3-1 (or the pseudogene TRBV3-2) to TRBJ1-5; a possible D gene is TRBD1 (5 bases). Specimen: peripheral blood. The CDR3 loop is CASSHGHIDAADQPQHF. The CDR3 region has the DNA TGTGCCAGCAGCCACGGACATATAGACGCGGCCGATCAGCCCCAGCATTTT.